These T cell receptor beta chains were read from a single sample in a study of regulatory T cells in long-lasting Graves disease. A single record per CDR3 protein comes from TCRdb applying MiXCR to the multiplex PCR reads. Among about 330,000 distinct CDR3 sequences listed, around 15% were seen once. The sample also formed part of further work on T cells in Graves' hyperthyroidism and ophthalmopathy.

Source: peripheral blood mononuclear cells (PBMCs), taken at new diagnosis, from a patient treated with antithyroid drugs. The source of these receptors is a woman between 18 and 29 years old with Graves disease. The CDR3 runs from the conserved cysteine through the conserved F or W. A D gene is named only where the DNA matches it firmly. Not all rows give a size; the values are once, few, many and, for expanded clones, a class.

V	size	D	J	DNA	CDR3
TRBV28	.	.	TRBJ1-5	TGTGCCAGCAGGGTACGAGGTAATCAGCCCCAGCATTTT	CASRVRGNQPQHF
TRBV7-2	many	TRBD2	TRBJ2-7	TGTGCCAGCAGCCGTACCCTCGGGAGGGGAGGGTACGAGCAGTACTTC	CASSRTLGRGGYEQYF
TRBV6-4	many	TRBD1	TRBJ2-3	TGTGCCAGCAGCGACAGGGGGGGCACAGATACGCAGTATTTT	CASSDRGGTDTQYF
TRBV19	.	TRBD2	TRBJ2-7	TGTGCCAGTAGCGAGGGGACTACCTACGAGCAGTACTTC	CASSEGTTYEQYF
TRBV9	few	.	TRBJ2-7	TGTGCCAGCAGCGTAGGTAGCGGACTACGTGAGCAGTACTTC	CASSVGSGLREQYF
TRBV28	many	TRBD1	TRBJ2-7	TGTGCCAGCAGTTTAGGGACAGGGTGGTACGAGCAGTACTTC	CASSLGTGWYEQYF
TRBV19	few	TRBD2	TRBJ2-7	TGTGCCAGTAGGGATAGCGGGTACACCGCCGAGCAGTACTTC	CASRDSGYTAEQYF
TRBV2	few	.	TRBJ2-7	TGTGCCAGCAGTGTAGTGGGGATACCGTACTTC	CASSVVGIPYF
TRBV6-1	many	TRBD1	TRBJ1-1	TGTGCCAGCAGTCCCCAAGGGACAGGGAAAAATGAAGCTTTCTTT	CASSPQGTGKNEAFF
TRBV28	many	TRBD1	TRBJ1-2	TGTGCCAGCAGGCGGTTATGGACAGGGGACGCTAACTATGGCTACACCTTC	CASRRLWTGDANYGYTF
TRBV5-1	many	TRBD2	TRBJ2-3	TGCGCCAGCACGGGGGACTACACAGATACGCAGTATTTT	CASTGDYTDTQYF
TRBV4-1	.	.	TRBJ2-1	TGCGCCAGCAGCCAAGATCCGGCAGGTAGCTCCTACAATGAGCAGTTCTTC	CASSQDPAGSSYNEQFF
TRBV27	.	.	TRBJ2-3	TGTGCCAGCAAACCAGCGGGCCCTTCTGCGCAGTATTTT	CASKPAGPSAQYF
TRBV12-3/TRBV12-4	many	TRBD2	TRBJ2-7	TGTGCCAGCAGTCCACCGGGACTAGCGTCCGAGCAGTACTTC	CASSPPGLASEQYF
TRBV24-1	few	TRBD1	TRBJ2-1	TGTGCCACCAGGACAGGGTGGGACGATGAGCAGTTCTTC	CATRTGWDDEQFF
TRBV5-4	few	.	TRBJ2-7	TGTGCCTGGCGGCGGACAGAGCTAGTCGAGCAGTACTTC	CAWRRTELVEQYF
TRBV5-1	many	.	TRBJ1-2	TGCGCCAGCAGCTTGGGTGCCGCGCAGGAGGGCTACACCTTC	CASSLGAAQEGYTF
TRBV5-6	few	.	TRBJ1-2	TGTGCCAGCAGCTTGCGGGACACCATTTCAGGCTATGGCTACACCTTC	CASSLRDTISGYGYTF
TRBV7-9	many	.	TRBJ2-7	TGTGCCAGCAGCCCTACACCGGCCTTATACTACGAGCAGTACTTC	CASSPTPALYYEQYF
TRBV28	many	.	TRBJ1-1	TGTGCCAGCAGTCCACCTACATACACTGAAGCTTTCTTT	CASSPPTYTEAFF
TRBV2	many	TRBD2	TRBJ2-7	TGTGCCAGCAAAACTAGCGGGGGTAGTTCCGAGCAGTACTTC	CASKTSGGSSEQYF
TRBV20-1	.	TRBD1	TRBJ1-4	TGCAGTGCGGGTCGACAGGGCGACCTAAAACTGTTTTTT	CSAGRQGDLKLFF
TRBV11-1	.	.	TRBJ1-3	TGTGCCAGCAGCTTAAGGGGGGCTAACTCTGGAAACACCATATATTTT	CASSLRGANSGNTIYF
TRBV18	.	TRBD1	TRBJ1-4	TGTGCCAGCTCACGGCCGCCGGGACAGGTTGAAAAACTGTTTTTT	CASSRPPGQVEKLFF
TRBV11-2	.	TRBD2	TRBJ2-1	TGTGCCAGCAGCTTGGTATCTGGCGGGGGGGCTAATGAGCAGTTCTTC	CASSLVSGGGANEQFF
TRBV28	once	TRBD1	TRBJ1-2	TGTGCCAGCAGTCAACGGGACAGCGGTTTAAACTATGGCTACACCTTC	CASSQRDSGLNYGYTF
TRBV6-2/TRBV6-3	many	TRBD1	TRBJ1-5	TGTGCCAGCAGAGGACAGGGTTGGGGCAGTAGTCAGCCCCAGCATTTT	CASRGQGWGSSQPQHF
TRBV5-1	many	.	TRBJ1-2	TGCGCCAGCAGCAGAGGGGCGGTTAACTATGGCTACACCTTC	CASSRGAVNYGYTF
TRBV20-1	many	.	TRBJ2-7	TGCAGTGCTCAGGCTCACGAGCAGTACTTC	CSAQAHEQYF
TRBV28	many	TRBD2	TRBJ2-3	TGTGCCAGCAGTCTCGCCGGGACTAGCGGGGGTCGGATTACGCAGTATTTT	CASSLAGTSGGRITQYF
TRBV12-5	few	TRBD2	TRBJ2-1	TGTGCTAGTGGTTTGGAATCCCTAGCGGGACCTTCTGATGAGCAGTTCTTC	CASGLESLAGPSDEQFF
TRBV28	many	.	TRBJ1-1	TGTGCCAGCAGTTTAAAACTTAGCACTGAAGCTTTCTTT	CASSLKLSTEAFF
TRBV5-1	many	TRBD2	TRBJ2-1	TGCGCCAGCAGCAGGACTAGCGATGAGCAGTTCTTC	CASSRTSDEQFF
TRBV9	few	.	TRBJ1-1	TGTGCCAGCAGCGTAGCCCCCCAGCGGATGAACACTGAAGCTTTCTTT	CASSVAPQRMNTEAFF
TRBV9	.	.	TRBJ2-5	TGTGCCAGCAGCCCAGGGGACCGGCAGACCCAGTACTTC	CASSPGDRQTQYF
TRBV4-1	.	.	TRBJ1-3	TGCGCCAGCAGCCAAGGGGGGGGGGACTCTGGAAACACCATATATTTT	CASSQGGGDSGNTIYF
TRBV4-1	few	TRBD1	TRBJ2-2	TGCGCCAGCGGGGGAGGACAGGGCCGGACCGGGGAGCTGTTTTTT	CASGGGQGRTGELFF
TRBV7-9	many	TRBD2	TRBJ2-1	TGTGCCAGCAGCTCCGGGACTAGCGGGAGCCATGAGCAGTTCTTC	CASSSGTSGSHEQFF
TRBV28	many	TRBD2	TRBJ2-3	TGTGCCTATAAAAAAGCGGGGGGAGGCACAGATACGCAGTATTTT	CAYKKAGGGTDTQYF
TRBV5-1	few	.	TRBJ1-5	TGCGCCAGCAGTCCCGGGGTACTCAATCAGCCCCAGCATTTT	CASSPGVLNQPQHF
TRBV6-5	.	TRBD1	TRBJ2-2	TGTGCCAGCAGTTACCTGGGGACAGGGCGAGCCGGGGAGCTGTTTTTT	CASSYLGTGRAGELFF
TRBV19	.	.	TRBJ1-2	TGTGCCAGTACTCCCGGACCCTCTGACTATGGCTACACCTTC	CASTPGPSDYGYTF
TRBV10-3	.	TRBD2	TRBJ2-5	TGTGCCATCAGCGACCGCGTGACTAGCGGGAACCAAGAGACCCAGTACTTC	CAISDRVTSGNQETQYF
TRBV28	many	.	TRBJ1-3	TGTGCCAGCACGGGTGTTAGAAACACCATATATTTT	CASTGVRNTIYF
TRBV15	.	.	TRBJ2-7	TGTGCCACTACCACCTGGGCGTCGGGTGAGCAGTACTTC	CATTTWASGEQYF
TRBV6-1	many	TRBD1	TRBJ1-2	TGTGCCACCCGACAGGGCGCCTATGGCTACACCTTC	CATRQGAYGYTF
TRBV2	.	TRBD1	TRBJ2-1	TGTGCCAGCAGCCTGACAGGGATCAATGGGCAGTTCTTC	CASSLTGINGQFF
TRBV28	many	.	TRBJ1-1	TGTGCCAGCAGTCCTTCAATAGAGTGGGGCATGAACACTGAAGCTTTCTTT	CASSPSIEWGMNTEAFF
TRBV7-3	.	TRBD1	TRBJ2-7	TGTGCCAGCAGCTTAACGCCGGCGGACAGGGGGTGGGAGCAGTACTTC	CASSLTPADRGWEQYF
TRBV6-1	many	.	TRBJ2-1	TGTGCCAGCATGCCCGGGGGCGAGAATGAGCAGTTCTTC	CASMPGGENEQFF
TRBV6-2/TRBV6-3	.	TRBD1	TRBJ2-5	TGTGCCAGCAGTTACTCCGGGACAGGGATGACCCAGTACTTC	CASSYSGTGMTQYF
TRBV19	.	TRBD1	TRBJ1-1	TGTGCCAGTAGTATAGATCTATGGGCGGACAGGAGGAACACTGAAGCTTTCTTT	CASSIDLWADRRNTEAFF
TRBV5-1	many	.	TRBJ1-1	TGCGCCAGCAGCTGGGAGGGGGGGATTGGGGCTGAAGCTTTCTTT	CASSWEGGIGAEAFF